These T cell receptor beta chains were read from a single sample in a study of blood T cell repertoires in COVID-19. Profiling relied on immunoSEQ multiplex PCR, and the TCRdb table lists in-frame clones only, not all of them. The sample has under 200,000 clones; roughly 90% are singletons. Specimen: peripheral blood. These receptor sequences come from a woman between 70 and 85 years old with acute or convalescent COVID-19. Each CDR3 is given with its conserved first and last residue. A D gene is named only where the DNA matches it firmly. The size field is filled for only some rows; it gives once, few, many or a size class.

CDR3 protein: CASSPWRTGYPEATQYF
CDR3 DNA: TGTGCCAGCAGCCCCTGGAGGACAGGGTATCCTGAAGCTACGCAGTATTTT
J gene: TRBJ2-3
clone size: -
V gene: TRBV27
D gene: TRBD1

CDR3 protein: CASSLQDTEAFF
CDR3 DNA: TGTGCCAGCAGCTTACAGGATACTGAAGCTTTCTTT
J gene: TRBJ1-1
clone size: once
V gene: TRBV2
D gene: -

CDR3 protein: CASSRRDTDTEAFF
CDR3 DNA: TGTGCCAGCAGCCGTCGGGACACAGACACTGAAGCTTTCTTT
J gene: TRBJ1-1
clone size: few
V gene: TRBV3-1/TRBV3-2
D gene: -

CDR3 protein: CASTASGTHEQYF
CDR3 DNA: TGTGCCAGTACTGCCTCGGGGACACACGAGCAGTACTTC
J gene: TRBJ2-7
clone size: -
V gene: TRBV19
D gene: -

CDR3 protein: CASSLVGTANEKLFF
CDR3 DNA: TGTGCCAGCAGCTTGGTCGGGACAGCTAATGAAAAACTGTTTTTT
J gene: TRBJ1-4
clone size: -
V gene: TRBV5-5
D gene: TRBD1

CDR3 protein: CASSQQGRDEKLFF
CDR3 DNA: TGCGCCAGCAGCCAGCAGGGGCGGGATGAAAAACTGTTTTTT
J gene: TRBJ1-4
clone size: -
V gene: TRBV4-1
D gene: -

CDR3 protein: CASSRRAAYEQYF
CDR3 DNA: TGTGCCAGCAGTAGGAGGGCAGCCTACGAGCAGTACTTC
J gene: TRBJ2-7
clone size: -
V gene: TRBV6-5
D gene: -

CDR3 protein: CASSLERRTGELFF
CDR3 DNA: TGTGCCAGCAGCTTAGAGCGGCGAACCGGGGAGCTGTTTTTT
J gene: TRBJ2-2
clone size: -
V gene: TRBV7-8
D gene: -

CDR3 protein: CASSYGGPAGNQPQHF
CDR3 DNA: TGTGCCAGCAGTTACGGGGGTCCGGCGGGCAATCAGCCCCAGCATTTT
J gene: TRBJ1-5
clone size: -
V gene: TRBV28
D gene: -

CDR3 protein: CASSPDSYNQPQHF
CDR3 DNA: TGTGCCAGCAGTCCCGACAGTTACAATCAGCCCCAGCATTTT
J gene: TRBJ1-5
clone size: -
V gene: TRBV28
D gene: -

CDR3 protein: CASSSQGNYGYTF
CDR3 DNA: TGTGCCAGCAGTTCACAGGGGAACTATGGCTACACCTTC
J gene: TRBJ1-2
clone size: -
V gene: TRBV7-9
D gene: TRBD1

CDR3 protein: CASSVVLASNEQFF
CDR3 DNA: TGTGCCAGCAGCGTAGTCCTAGCCTCCAATGAGCAGTTCTTC
J gene: TRBJ2-1
clone size: -
V gene: TRBV9
D gene: -

CDR3 protein: CASSLVAGSLYEQYF
CDR3 DNA: TGTGCCAGCAGCCTCGTTGCGGGCTCCCTCTACGAGCAGTACTTC
J gene: TRBJ2-7
clone size: -
V gene: TRBV3-1/TRBV3-2
D gene: -

CDR3 protein: CASSLGAGDTQYF
CDR3 DNA: TGTGCCAGCAGCTTAGGGGCGGGAGATACGCAGTATTTT
J gene: TRBJ2-3
clone size: -
V gene: TRBV7-2
D gene: -

CDR3 protein: CASSRQAYSPLHF
CDR3 DNA: TGTGCCAGCAGCCGGCAGGCCTATTCACCCCTCCACTTT
J gene: TRBJ1-6
clone size: -
V gene: TRBV7-3
D gene: -

CDR3 protein: CASSVSGLSSGANVLTF
CDR3 DNA: TGTGCCAGCAGCGTTAGCGGCCTGAGCTCTGGGGCCAACGTCCTGACTTTC
J gene: TRBJ2-6
clone size: -
V gene: TRBV9
D gene: -

CDR3 protein: CASSFSGQGEKLFF
CDR3 DNA: TGTGCCAGCAGTTTTTCGGGACAGGGTGAAAAACTGTTTTTT
J gene: TRBJ1-4
clone size: -
V gene: TRBV27
D gene: TRBD1

CDR3 protein: CASSSLGTGVNSPLHF
CDR3 DNA: TGTGCCAGCAGCTCATTGGGGACAGGGGTGAATTCACCCCTCCACTTT
J gene: TRBJ1-6
clone size: -
V gene: TRBV5-6
D gene: TRBD1

CDR3 protein: CASSPRTGVLIYGYTF
CDR3 DNA: TGCGCCAGCAGCCCGAGGACCGGGGTACTGATCTATGGCTACACCTTC
J gene: TRBJ1-2
clone size: -
V gene: TRBV4-1
D gene: -

CDR3 protein: CASSSGAAGEGEQFF
CDR3 DNA: TGTGCCAGCAGCTCCGGGGCGGCGGGAGAGGGAGAGCAGTTCTTC
J gene: TRBJ2-1
clone size: -
V gene: TRBV7-3
D gene: TRBD2

CDR3 protein: CASSQDAQGRGGYTF
CDR3 DNA: TGTGCCAGCAGCCAAGATGCACAGGGCAGAGGTGGCTACACCTTC
J gene: TRBJ1-2
clone size: -
V gene: TRBV3-1/TRBV3-2
D gene: -

CDR3 protein: CASSLDRGITEAFF
CDR3 DNA: TGCGCCAGCAGCTTGGACAGGGGTATCACTGAAGCTTTCTTT
J gene: TRBJ1-1
clone size: -
V gene: TRBV5-1
D gene: TRBD1

CDR3 protein: CASSIREGLFF
CDR3 DNA: TGTGCCAGCAGCATCAGGGAAGGGCTGTTTTTT
J gene: TRBJ1-4
clone size: -
V gene: TRBV21-1
D gene: -

CDR3 protein: CATSELGTRNTGELFF
CDR3 DNA: TGTGCCACCAGTGAACTCGGGACTCGAAACACCGGGGAGCTGTTTTTT
J gene: TRBJ2-2
clone size: -
V gene: TRBV24-1
D gene: -

CDR3 protein: CASSKGSSGNTIYF
CDR3 DNA: TGCGCCAGCAGTAAGGGGTCCTCTGGAAACACCATATATTTT
J gene: TRBJ1-3
clone size: -
V gene: TRBV10-2
D gene: -

CDR3 protein: CASSAPGQGYQPQHF
CDR3 DNA: TGTGCCAGTAGTGCACCGGGACAGGGCTATCAGCCCCAGCATTTT
J gene: TRBJ1-5
clone size: -
V gene: TRBV19
D gene: TRBD1

CDR3 protein: CASSPSPSGGSPTDTQYF
CDR3 DNA: TGTGCCAGCAGCCCTAGCCCTAGCGGGGGGTCCCCCACAGATACGCAGTATTTT
J gene: TRBJ2-3
clone size: -
V gene: TRBV9
D gene: TRBD2

CDR3 protein: CASSLIPAITNYGYTF
CDR3 DNA: TGTGCCAGCAGTTTAATCCCCGCTATTACTAACTATGGCTACACCTTC
J gene: TRBJ1-2
clone size: -
V gene: TRBV28
D gene: -

CDR3 protein: CASSLDGTEAFF
CDR3 DNA: TGTGCCAGCAGCTTGGACGGCACTGAAGCTTTCTTT
J gene: TRBJ1-1
clone size: -
V gene: TRBV5-4
D gene: -

CDR3 protein: CASSGSGAGELFF
CDR3 DNA: TGTGCCAGCTCCGGAAGCGGGGCCGGGGAGCTGTTTTTT
J gene: TRBJ2-2
clone size: once
V gene: TRBV18
D gene: TRBD2

CDR3 protein: CASSRTSGSSYNEQFF
CDR3 DNA: TGTGCCAGCAGCCGGACTAGCGGGAGCTCCTACAATGAGCAGTTCTTC
J gene: TRBJ2-1
clone size: few
V gene: TRBV7-3
D gene: TRBD2

CDR3 protein: CASSPRGTGENNEQFF
CDR3 DNA: TGTGCCAGCTCACCACGGGGGACAGGAGAGAACAATGAGCAGTTCTTC
J gene: TRBJ2-1
clone size: -
V gene: TRBV18
D gene: TRBD1

CDR3 protein: CASRESTGVGNSPLHF
CDR3 DNA: TGTGCCAGCAGGGAATCGACAGGGGTAGGTAATTCACCCCTCCACTTT
J gene: TRBJ1-6
clone size: -
V gene: TRBV6-6
D gene: TRBD1

CDR3 protein: CASSWGQGYEQYF
CDR3 DNA: TGTGCCAGCAGCTGGGGACAGGGCTACGAGCAGTACTTC
J gene: TRBJ2-7
clone size: -
V gene: TRBV11-2
D gene: TRBD1

CDR3 protein: CASSHVTGDQPQHF
CDR3 DNA: TGCGCCAGCAGCCACGTTACAGGCGACCAGCCCCAGCATTTT
J gene: TRBJ1-5
clone size: -
V gene: TRBV4-1
D gene: -

CDR3 protein: CASSGGEGSYTF
CDR3 DNA: TGTGCCAGCAGTGGTGGGGAGGGAAGCTACACCTTC
J gene: TRBJ1-2
clone size: -
V gene: TRBV6-4
D gene: -

CDR3 protein: CASSRVFEGQGIEAFF
CDR3 DNA: TGTGCCAGCTCGCGGGTATTTGAGGGACAGGGGATAGAAGCTTTCTTT
J gene: TRBJ1-1
clone size: few
V gene: TRBV18
D gene: TRBD1

CDR3 protein: CASSLLRHGELFF
CDR3 DNA: TGTGCCAGCAGCTTATTACGACACGGGGAGCTGTTTTTT
J gene: TRBJ2-2
clone size: -
V gene: TRBV11-3
D gene: -

CDR3 protein: CASSLAGGVTEAFF
CDR3 DNA: TGCGCCAGCAGCTTGGCCGGAGGGGTCACTGAAGCTTTCTTT
J gene: TRBJ1-1
clone size: -
V gene: TRBV5-1
D gene: -

CDR3 protein: CASSVASGNNEQFF
CDR3 DNA: TGTGCCAGCAGCGTGGCTAGCGGAAACAATGAGCAGTTCTTC
J gene: TRBJ2-1
clone size: -
V gene: TRBV9
D gene: TRBD2

CDR3 protein: CASSFGVMGYTF
CDR3 DNA: TGTGCCAGCAGCTTCGGGGTTATGGGCTACACCTTC
J gene: TRBJ1-2
clone size: -
V gene: TRBV7-2
D gene: -

CDR3 protein: CASRRTSPTYNEQFF
CDR3 DNA: TGCGCCAGCAGGCGCACTAGCCCTACCTACAATGAGCAGTTCTTC
J gene: TRBJ2-1
clone size: -
V gene: TRBV10-1
D gene: -